Below, one T cell receptor (beta chain) is given with its context. The repertoire was sequenced with immunoSEQ multiplex PCR; TCRdb's copy has only in-frame clones and lacks some. The table lists approximately 230,000 clones, about 87% of them singletons. These data come from a study of blood T cell repertoires in COVID-19. V was cut by 4 bases and J by 6 bases, with 18 bases left in between. The length of the CDR3 is 15 residues. Germline V lookup: CDR1 LGHNA, CDR2 YSLEER. This chain links TRBV4-3 with TRBJ1-2; D is undetermined. Sequencing input: peripheral blood. This receptor was obtained from a woman aged 25 to 45 with COVID-19, enrolled during active disease. CDR3 DNA sequence: TGCGCCAGCAGCCGCTCGACTGGGAGGGTGGATGGCTACACCTTC. As protein: CASSRSTGRVDGYTF.